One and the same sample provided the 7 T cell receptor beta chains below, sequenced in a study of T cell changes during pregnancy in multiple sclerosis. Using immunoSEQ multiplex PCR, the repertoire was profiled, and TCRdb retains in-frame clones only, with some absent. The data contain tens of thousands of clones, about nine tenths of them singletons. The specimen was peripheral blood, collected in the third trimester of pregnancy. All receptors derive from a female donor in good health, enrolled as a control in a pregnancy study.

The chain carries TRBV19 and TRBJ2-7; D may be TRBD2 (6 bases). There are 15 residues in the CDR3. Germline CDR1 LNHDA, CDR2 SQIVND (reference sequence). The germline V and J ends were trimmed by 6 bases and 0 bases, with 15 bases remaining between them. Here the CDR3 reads CASSEIGGSSYEQYF. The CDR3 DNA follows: TGTGCCAGTAGCGAAATCGGGGGTAGCTCCTACGAGCAGTACTTC.

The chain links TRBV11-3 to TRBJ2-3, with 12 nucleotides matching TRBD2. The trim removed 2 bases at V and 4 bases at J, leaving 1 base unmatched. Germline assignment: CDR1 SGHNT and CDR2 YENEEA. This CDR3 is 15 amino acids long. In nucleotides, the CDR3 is TGTGCCAGCAGCTTACTAGCGGGGGGGCCAGATACGCAGTATTTT. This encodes CASSLLAGGPDTQYF.

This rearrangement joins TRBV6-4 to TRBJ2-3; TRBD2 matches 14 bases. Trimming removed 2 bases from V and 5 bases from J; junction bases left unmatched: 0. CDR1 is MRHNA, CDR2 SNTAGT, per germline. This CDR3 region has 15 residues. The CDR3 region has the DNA TGTGCCAGCAGTGACGGGACTAGCGGGGGAGATACGCAGTATTTT. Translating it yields CASSDGTSGGDTQYF.

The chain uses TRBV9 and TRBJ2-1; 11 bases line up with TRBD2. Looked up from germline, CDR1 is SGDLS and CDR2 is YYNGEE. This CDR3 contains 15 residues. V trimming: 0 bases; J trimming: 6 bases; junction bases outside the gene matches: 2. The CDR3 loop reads CASSVVGLAVNEQFF. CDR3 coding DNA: TGTGCCAGCAGCGTAGTGGGACTAGCGGTCAATGAGCAGTTCTTC.

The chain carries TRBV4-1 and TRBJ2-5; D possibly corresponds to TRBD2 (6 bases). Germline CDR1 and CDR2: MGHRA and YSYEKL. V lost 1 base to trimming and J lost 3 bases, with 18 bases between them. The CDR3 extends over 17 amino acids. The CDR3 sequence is CASSQAPGGTAKETQYF. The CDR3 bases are TGCGCCAGCAGCCAAGCCCCCGGCGGGACGGCTAAAGAGACCCAGTACTTC.

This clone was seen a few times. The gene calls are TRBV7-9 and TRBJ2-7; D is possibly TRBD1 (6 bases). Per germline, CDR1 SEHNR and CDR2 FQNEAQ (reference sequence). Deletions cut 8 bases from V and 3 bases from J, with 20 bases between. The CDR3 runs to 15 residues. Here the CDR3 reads CASLQGPGLNYEQYF. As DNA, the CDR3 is TGTGCCAGCCTCCAGGGGCCAGGGTTGAACTACGAGCAGTACTTC.

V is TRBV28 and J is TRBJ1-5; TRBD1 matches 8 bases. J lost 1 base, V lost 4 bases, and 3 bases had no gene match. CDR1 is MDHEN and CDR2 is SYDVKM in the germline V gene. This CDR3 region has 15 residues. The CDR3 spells CASSSRGPSNQPQHF. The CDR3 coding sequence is TGTGCCAGCAGTTCCAGGGGGCCCAGCAATCAGCCCCAGCATTTT.